This TCR beta chain was identified during a study of CD8 T cells in ankylosing spondylitis. In TCRdb, the 5' RACE reads were re-called with MiXCR into one record per CDR3 protein. The repertoire holds 400,000 to 450,000 distinct CDR3 sequences, with over 15% as singletons. This clonotype was detected only a few times. As yet, its antigen is unknown. Study-wide results and caveats: In the blood and synovial fluid of reactive arthritis, some motif variants had been previously reported. Typical of ankylosing spondylitis blood, it appeared, was a TCR beta motif of about eight highly homologous variants.

The V end was cut by 5 bases, the J end by 0 bases, with 17 bases between. CDR1 is DFQATT and CDR2 is SNEGSKA in the germline V gene (reference sequence). The CDR3 is 15 residues long. The rearrangement links TRBV20-1 to TRBJ2-7; no firm D call. The sequence derives from a male donor with ankylosing spondylitis. Sequenced sample: blood, either unsorted or a sorted T cell fraction (not recorded which). CDR3 bases: TGCAGTGCTGAAGCCGGAGTTATTAGCTCCTACGAGCAGTACTTC. Residues: CSAEAGVISSYEQYF.